One and the same sample provided the 17 T cell receptor beta chains below, sequenced in a study of cytomegalovirus exposure and HLA in healthy donors. The primer mix had 60 Vbeta and 13 Jbeta primers. Produced via immunoSEQ multiplex PCR; TCRdb's table is partial and in-frame only. The top ten clones hold roughly 1.2% of a sample with more than 150,000 clones, 65% to 90% of them seen once. Sequences were obtained from PBMCs. These receptors were taken from a girl aged 2-10 years in good health and CMV-seropositive.

V gene TRBV9 combines with J gene TRBJ2-5, with 7 bases fitting TRBD2. V was pared by 7 bases and J by 2 bases, with 2 bases of the junction left unmatched. The CDR3 sequence is 12 residues long. Germline CDR1 and CDR2: SGDLS and YYNGEE. DNA of the CDR3: TGTGCCAGCGGGGGGGGACAAGAGACCCAGTACTTC. This translates into CASGGGQETQYF.

The V call is TRBV5-4, the J call TRBJ1-6; D may be TRBD1 (6 bases). In germline, CDR1 is SGHNT, CDR2 YYREEE (reference sequence). Deletions cut 4 bases from V and 8 bases from J, with 25 bases between. This CDR3 has 18 amino acids. The CDR3 DNA is TGTGCCAGCAGCCACAGGGACGCCAAGGAGGTGGGATATTCACCCCTCCACTTT. Protein sequence: CASSHRDAKEVGYSPLHF.

This rearrangement joins TRBV29-1 to TRBJ2-3; TRBD2 matches at 7 bases. V was pared by 6 bases and J by 0 bases, with 3 bases of the junction left unmatched. This CDR3 contains 13 residues. Per the germline V gene, CDR1 is SQVTM and CDR2 is ANQGSEA. This CDR3 is CSVERGSTDTQYF. In DNA, the CDR3 is TGCAGCGTCGAGCGGGGTAGCACAGATACGCAGTATTTT.

The CDR3 DNA sequence: TGTGCCAGTAGTATACTGTCAGGTGATGAGCAGTTCTTC. Protein sequence: CASSILSGDEQFF. The chain employs TRBV19 and TRBJ2-1; unclear D gene. Germline CDR1 LNHDA, CDR2 SQIVND (reference sequence). The CDR3 spans 13 residues. Trimming left V 2 bases short and J 8 bases short, with 10 bases between.

Concerning this clone: Germline and junction disagree at one end, which may indicate a read error. V is TRBV2 and J is TRBJ2-1, with 10 bases fitting TRBD1. This CDR3 region has 14 residues. From germline, CDR1 is SNHLY and CDR2 FYNNEI. The CDR3 here is CARSRDRGYNEQFF. Written as DNA, the CDR3 is TGTGCCCGCAGCCGGGACAGGGGTTACAATGAGCAGTTCTTC.

V gene TRBV27 combines with J gene TRBJ2-7, with unresolved D. Germline CDR1 reads MNHEY; CDR2 reads SMNVEV (reference sequence). This CDR3 comprises 13 residues. The ends were cut back, 8 bases at V and 4 bases at J, with 15 bases in the middle. The CDR3 sequence is CASWAAKPYEQYF. The DNA for the CDR3 is TGTGCCAGCTGGGCAGCTAAACCTTACGAGCAGTACTTC.

The V call is TRBV2, the J call TRBJ1-1, with D perhaps TRBD1 (5 bases). The ends were cut back, 3 bases at V and 3 bases at J, with 11 bases in the middle. The length of the CDR3 is 14 residues. Germline CDR1 and CDR2: SNHLY and FYNNEI. The CDR3 here is CASSDIGGYTEAFF. The CDR3 region has the DNA TGTGCCAGCAGTGATATCGGGGGGTACACTGAAGCTTTCTTT.

The rearrangement joins TRBV30 to TRBJ2-6, with 7 positions matching TRBD2. Trimming took 2 bases from V and 0 from J; bases not matched to a gene: 13. The CDR3 sequence is 19 residues long. Looked up from germline, CDR1 is GTSNPN and CDR2 is SVGIG (reference sequence). This CDR3 reads CAWSREGSFALSGANVLTF. The DNA for the CDR3 is TGTGCCTGGAGTAGGGAGGGGAGCTTCGCGCTCTCTGGGGCCAACGTCCTGACTTTC.

The V call is TRBV2, the J call TRBJ1-6; 8 nucleotides line up with TRBD1. This CDR3 has 15 amino acids. The ends lost 6 bases at V and 6 bases at J; junction bases unmatched: 7. Germline CDR1 SNHLY, CDR2 FYNNEI. CDR3 sequence: CASRSDRASNSPLHF. In DNA, the CDR3 is TGTGCCAGCAGGTCGGACAGGGCGTCTAATTCACCCCTCCACTTT.

The chain carries TRBV2 and TRBJ1-2, with D hard to call. This CDR3 comprises 12 residues. Germline V gives CDR1 SNHLY, CDR2 FYNNEI. V lost 6 bases and J lost 4, with 9 bases in between. Here the CDR3 reads CASRGVLYGYTF. The CDR3 region has the DNA TGTGCCAGCAGGGGAGTTCTCTATGGCTACACCTTC. The full variable domain, completed using reference TRBV2 and TRBJ1-2, is EPEVTQTPSHQVTQMGQEVILRCVPISNHLYFYWYRQILGQKVEFLVSFYNNEISEKSEIFDDQFSVERPDGSNFTLKIRSTKLEDSAMYFCASRGVLYGYTFGSGTRLTVV.

The chain carries TRBV7-9 and TRBJ1-1; maybe TRBD1 (6 bases). V was trimmed by 2 bases and J by 7 bases, leaving 14 bases between them. Per germline, CDR1 SEHNR and CDR2 FQNEAQ (reference sequence). The CDR3 runs to 14 residues. Written as DNA, the CDR3 is TGTGCCAGCAGCTTAAACCGGGACACCTGTGAAGCTTTCTTT. Translating it yields CASSLNRDTCEAFF. The full variable domain, rest sourced from reference TRBV7-9 and TRBJ1-1, is DTGVSQNPRHKITKRGQNVTFRCDPISEHNRLYWYRQTLGQGPEFLTYFQNEAQLEKSRLLSDRFSAERPKGSFSTLEIQRTEQGDSAMYLCASSLNRDTCEAFFGQGTRLTVV.

The rearrangement joins TRBV11-3 to TRBJ1-1; 10 positions match TRBD1. The length of the CDR3 is 17 residues. V shed 5 bases and J 3 bases; nucleotides not matched to a gene: 12. Germline assignment: CDR1 SGHNT and CDR2 YENEEA. The CDR3 DNA follows: TGTGCCAGCAGCCGTCCCGGGACAGGGGTGGGGGACACTGAAGCTTTCTTT. Translation: CASSRPGTGVGDTEAFF.

The chain employs TRBV30 and TRBJ2-1; 12 bases line up with TRBD2. CDR3 length equals 16 residues. Germline V CDR1 and CDR2: GTSNPN, SVGIG (reference sequence). V gave up 0 bases and J gave up 7 bases; unmatched junction bases: 7. Here the CDR3 DNA reads TGTGCCTGGAGTGTCCTGACTAGCGGGAGTTTTAATGAGCAGTTCTTC. It specifies CAWSVLTSGSFNEQFF. The full variable domain, in which reference TRBV30 and TRBJ2-1 provide the parts outside the CDR3, is SQTIHQWPATLVQPVGSPLSLECTVEGTSNPNLYWYRQAAGRGLQLLFYSVGIGQISSEVPQNLSASRPQDRQFILSSKKLLLSDSGFYLCAWSVLTSGSFNEQFFGPGTRLTVL.

The chain couples TRBV30 to TRBJ2-1; TRBD2 agrees at 10 bases. Unmatched junction bases numbered 7, after V lost 2 bases and J lost 0 bases. The CDR3 spans 17 residues. Germline V gene lookup returns CDR1 GTSNPN and CDR2 SVGIG (reference sequence). The CDR3 coding sequence is TGTGCCTGGAGTAAGTTAGCGGGAGGCCACTCCTACAATGAGCAGTTCTTC. This gives the protein CAWSKLAGGHSYNEQFF.

This clone was recorded once. The chain employs TRBV10-2 and TRBJ2-7, with a weak D call TRBD2 (5 bases). The V and J ends lost 0 bases and 5 bases respectively, with 11 bases between them. CDR1 is WSHSY, CDR2 SAAADI, per germline. The CDR3 consists of 14 residues. CDR3 nucleotides: TGCGCCAGCAGTGAGTCGCGGGCTGCCCACGAGCAGTACTTC. It yields the protein CASSESRAAHEQYF.

The rearrangement links TRBV11-3 to TRBJ2-7, with D tentatively TRBD2 (5 bases). Germline CDR1 and CDR2: SGHNT and YENEEA. The CDR3 has 14 amino acids. V lost 1 base to trimming and J lost 0 bases, with 7 bases between them. CDR3 DNA sequence: TGTGCCAGCAGCTTAGCACGGGACTCCTACGAGCAGTACTTC. It encodes CASSLARDSYEQYF.

The V gene is TRBV19, the J gene TRBJ1-6, with 8 positions matching TRBD1. The ends lost 3 bases at V and 0 bases at J; junction bases unmatched: 4. The CDR3 totals 17 residues. From germline, CDR1 is LNHDA and CDR2 SQIVND (reference sequence). CDR3 in DNA: TGTGCCAGTAGTATCCGGGACAGGAGCTCCTATAATTCACCCCTCCACTTT. This encodes CASSIRDRSSYNSPLHF.